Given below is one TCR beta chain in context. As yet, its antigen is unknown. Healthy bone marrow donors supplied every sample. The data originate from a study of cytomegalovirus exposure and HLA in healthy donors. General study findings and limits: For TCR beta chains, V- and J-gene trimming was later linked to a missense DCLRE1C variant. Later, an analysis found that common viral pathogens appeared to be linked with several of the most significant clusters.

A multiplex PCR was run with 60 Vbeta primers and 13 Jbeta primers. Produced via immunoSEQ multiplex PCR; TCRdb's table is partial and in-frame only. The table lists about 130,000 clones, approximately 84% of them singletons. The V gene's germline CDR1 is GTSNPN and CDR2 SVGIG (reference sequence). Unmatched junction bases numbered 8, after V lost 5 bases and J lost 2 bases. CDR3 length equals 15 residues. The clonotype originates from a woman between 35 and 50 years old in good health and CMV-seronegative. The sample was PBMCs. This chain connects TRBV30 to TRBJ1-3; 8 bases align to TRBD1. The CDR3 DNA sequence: TGTGCCTGGGGAAGGACAGGGCGAACTGGAAACACCATATATTTT. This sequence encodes CAWGRTGRTGNTIYF.